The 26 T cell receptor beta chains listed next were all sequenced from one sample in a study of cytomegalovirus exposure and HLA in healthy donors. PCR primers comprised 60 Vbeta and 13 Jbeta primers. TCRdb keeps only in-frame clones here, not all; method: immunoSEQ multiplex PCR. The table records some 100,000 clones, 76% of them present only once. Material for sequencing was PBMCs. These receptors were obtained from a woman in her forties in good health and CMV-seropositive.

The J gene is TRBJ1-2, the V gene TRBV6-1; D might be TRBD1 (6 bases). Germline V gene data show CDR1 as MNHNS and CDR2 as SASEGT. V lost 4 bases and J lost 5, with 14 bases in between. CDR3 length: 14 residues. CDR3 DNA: TGTGCCAGCAGTGGCCCGCAGGGGTGGTATGGCTACACCTTC. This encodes CASSGPQGWYGYTF.

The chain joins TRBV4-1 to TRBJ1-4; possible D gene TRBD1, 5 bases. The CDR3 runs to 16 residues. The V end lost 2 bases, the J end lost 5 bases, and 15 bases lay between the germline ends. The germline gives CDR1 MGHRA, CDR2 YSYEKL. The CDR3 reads CASSQISYGGNEKLFF. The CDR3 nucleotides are TGCGCCAGCAGCCAAATCTCTTACGGGGGGAATGAAAAACTGTTTTTT.

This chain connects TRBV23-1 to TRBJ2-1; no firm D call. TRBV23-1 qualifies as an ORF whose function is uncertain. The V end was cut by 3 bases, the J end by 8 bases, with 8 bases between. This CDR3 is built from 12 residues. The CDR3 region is CASSHRCDEQFF. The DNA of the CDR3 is TGCGCCAGCAGTCACAGGTGCGATGAGCAGTTCTTC.

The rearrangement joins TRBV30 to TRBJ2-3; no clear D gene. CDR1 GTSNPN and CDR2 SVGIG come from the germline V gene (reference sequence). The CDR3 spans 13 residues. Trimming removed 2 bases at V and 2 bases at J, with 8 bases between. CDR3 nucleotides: TGTGCCTGGAGTTTGGGCCTCACAGATACGCAGTATTTT. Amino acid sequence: CAWSLGLTDTQYF. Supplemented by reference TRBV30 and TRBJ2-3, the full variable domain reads SQTIHQWPATLVQPVGSPLSLECTVEGTSNPNLYWYRQAAGRGLQLLFYSVGIGQISSEVPQNLSASRPQDRQFILSSKKLLLSDSGFYLCAWSLGLTDTQYFGPGTRLTVL.

The CDR3 here is CASSLVGEEYEQYF. The CDR3 DNA sequence: TGTGCCAGCAGTTTGGTGGGAGAGGAGTACGAGCAGTACTTC. This chain links TRBV28 with TRBJ2-7; a weak D match, TRBD2 (5 bases). This CDR3 has 14 amino acids. Germline V CDR1 and CDR2: MDHEN, SYDVKM. V shed 3 bases and J shed 4 bases, with 13 bases lying between them.

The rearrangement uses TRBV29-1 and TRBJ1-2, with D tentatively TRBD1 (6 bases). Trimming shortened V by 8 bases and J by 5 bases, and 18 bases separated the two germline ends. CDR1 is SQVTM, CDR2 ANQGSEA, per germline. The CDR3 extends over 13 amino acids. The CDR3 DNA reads TGCAGCTCCCGGGGGGCAGATGGGTATGGCTACACCTTC. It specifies CSSRGADGYGYTF.

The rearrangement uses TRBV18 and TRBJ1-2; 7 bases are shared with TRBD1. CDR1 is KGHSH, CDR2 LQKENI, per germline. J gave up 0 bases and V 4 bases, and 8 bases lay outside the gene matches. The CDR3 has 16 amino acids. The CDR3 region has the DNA TGTGCCAGCTCACTCGGGACAGCCAACCCTAACTATGGCTACACCTTC. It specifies CASSLGTANPNYGYTF.

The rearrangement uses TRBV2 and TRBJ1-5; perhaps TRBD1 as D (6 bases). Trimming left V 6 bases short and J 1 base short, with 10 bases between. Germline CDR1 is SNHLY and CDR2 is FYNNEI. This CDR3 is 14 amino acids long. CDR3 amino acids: CASRQGMSNQPQHF. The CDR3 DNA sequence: TGTGCCAGCAGGCAGGGGATGAGCAATCAGCCCCAGCATTTT.

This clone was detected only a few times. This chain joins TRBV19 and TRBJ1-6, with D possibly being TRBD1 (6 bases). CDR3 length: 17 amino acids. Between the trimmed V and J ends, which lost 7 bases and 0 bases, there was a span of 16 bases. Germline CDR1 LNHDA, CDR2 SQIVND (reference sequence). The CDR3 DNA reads TGTGCCAGTAATCCAGGGGCAGGGAGCTCCTATAATTCACCCCTCCACTTT. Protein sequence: CASNPGAGSSYNSPLHF.

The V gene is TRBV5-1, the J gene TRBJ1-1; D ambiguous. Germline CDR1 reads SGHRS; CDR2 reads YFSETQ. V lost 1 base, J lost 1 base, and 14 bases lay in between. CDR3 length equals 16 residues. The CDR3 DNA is TGCGCCAGCAGCTTGAGGGCGGGCAGCCAGAACACTGAAGCTTTCTTT. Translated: CASSLRAGSQNTEAFF.

This CDR3 is CAPPPQVFYEQYF. DNA of the CDR3: TGTGCCCCCCCACCACAAGTCTTTTATGAGCAGTACTTC. This chain connects TRBV2 to TRBJ2-7; D is ambiguous. Germline V lookup: CDR1 SNHLY, CDR2 FYNNEI. The ends were cut back, 11 bases at V and 7 bases at J, with 21 bases in the middle. CDR3 length: 13 amino acids.

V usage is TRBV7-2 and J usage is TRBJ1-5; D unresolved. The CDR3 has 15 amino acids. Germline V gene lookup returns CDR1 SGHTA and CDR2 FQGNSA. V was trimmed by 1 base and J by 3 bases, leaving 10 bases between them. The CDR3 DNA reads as TGTGCCAGCAGCTTAGACGGAGGGTACAATCAGCCCCAGCATTTT. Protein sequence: CASSLDGGYNQPQHF.

The CDR3 is CARKQLYTGELFF. In nucleotides, the CDR3 is TGTGCCCGGAAACAGCTTTACACCGGGGAGCTGTTTTTT. The chain links TRBV30 to TRBJ2-2; D gene ambiguous. Germline CDR1 is GTSNPN and CDR2 is SVGIG (reference sequence). The CDR3 is 13 amino acids. V was shortened by 8 bases and J by 3 bases, with 13 bases between the two germline ends.

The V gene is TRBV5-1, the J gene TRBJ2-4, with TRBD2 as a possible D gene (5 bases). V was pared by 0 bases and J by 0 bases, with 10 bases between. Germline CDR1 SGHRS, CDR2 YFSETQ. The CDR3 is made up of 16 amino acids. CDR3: CASSLGDGVAKNIQYF. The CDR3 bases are TGCGCCAGCAGCTTGGGCGACGGGGTAGCCAAAAACATTCAGTACTTC. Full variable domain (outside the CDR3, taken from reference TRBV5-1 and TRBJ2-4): KAGVTQTPRYLIKTRGQQVTLSCSPISGHRSVSWYQQTPGQGLQFLFEYFSETQRNKGNFPGRFSGRQFSNSRSEMNVSTLELGDSALYLCASSLGDGVAKNIQYFGAGTRLSVL.

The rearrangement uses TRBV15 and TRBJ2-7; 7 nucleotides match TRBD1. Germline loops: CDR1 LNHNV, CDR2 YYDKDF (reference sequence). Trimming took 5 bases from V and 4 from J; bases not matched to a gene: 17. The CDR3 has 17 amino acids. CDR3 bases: TGTGCCACCAGCGTCTTTGGGTGGGGGACAGACCTGTACGAGCAGTACTTC. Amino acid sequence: CATSVFGWGTDLYEQYF.

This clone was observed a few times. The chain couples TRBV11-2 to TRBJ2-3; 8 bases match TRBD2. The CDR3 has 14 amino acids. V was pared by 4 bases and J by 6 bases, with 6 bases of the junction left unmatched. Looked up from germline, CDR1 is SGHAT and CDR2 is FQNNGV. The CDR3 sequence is CASSSRQRGDTQYF. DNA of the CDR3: TGTGCCAGCAGCTCGAGACAGCGGGGGGATACGCAGTATTTT.

The chain's CDR3 is CASSLASGRINEQYF. As DNA, the CDR3 is TGCGCCAGCAGCTTGGCCTCCGGCAGGATCAACGAGCAGTACTTC. J is TRBJ2-7 and V is TRBV5-1; the D is unclear. Germline loops: CDR1 SGHRS, CDR2 YFSETQ. This CDR3 spans 15 amino acids. The V end was cut by 0 bases, the J end by 5 bases, with 15 bases between.

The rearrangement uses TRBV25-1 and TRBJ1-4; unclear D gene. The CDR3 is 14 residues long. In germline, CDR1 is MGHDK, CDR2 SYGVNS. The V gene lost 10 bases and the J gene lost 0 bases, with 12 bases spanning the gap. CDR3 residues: CATTIGATNEKLFF. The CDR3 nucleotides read TGTGCCACCACGATTGGAGCAACTAATGAAAAACTGTTTTTT.

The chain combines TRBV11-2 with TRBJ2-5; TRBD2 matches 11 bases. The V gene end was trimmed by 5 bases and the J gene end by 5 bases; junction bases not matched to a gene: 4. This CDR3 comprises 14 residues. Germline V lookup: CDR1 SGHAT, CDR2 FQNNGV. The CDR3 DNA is TGTGCCAGCAGCACCAGACTAGCGGGGGAGACCCAGTACTTC. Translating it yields CASSTRLAGETQYF.

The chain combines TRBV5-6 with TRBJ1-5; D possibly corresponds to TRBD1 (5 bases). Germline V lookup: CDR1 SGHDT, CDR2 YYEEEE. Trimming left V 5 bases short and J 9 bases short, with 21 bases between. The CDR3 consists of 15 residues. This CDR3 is CASSTYDWGHRPQHF. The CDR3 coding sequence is TGTGCCAGCAGTACCTACGATTGGGGCCATCGGCCCCAGCATTTT.

The CDR3 DNA reads TGTGCCAGCAGCGCCGGGGGGGGTACGCAGTATTTT. This sequence encodes CASSAGGGTQYF. V and J are TRBV6-4 and TRBJ2-3, with 8 bases aligning to TRBD2. The CDR3 has 12 residues. CDR1 and CDR2 (germline): MRHNA, SNTAGT. Losses at the gene ends were 6 bases for V and 8 bases for J; bases not matched to a gene: 4.

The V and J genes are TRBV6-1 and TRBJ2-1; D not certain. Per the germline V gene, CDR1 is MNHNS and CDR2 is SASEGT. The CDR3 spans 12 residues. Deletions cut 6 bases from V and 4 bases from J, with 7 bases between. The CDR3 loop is CASSLRYNEQFF. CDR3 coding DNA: TGTGCCAGCAGCTTGAGGTACAATGAGCAGTTCTTC.

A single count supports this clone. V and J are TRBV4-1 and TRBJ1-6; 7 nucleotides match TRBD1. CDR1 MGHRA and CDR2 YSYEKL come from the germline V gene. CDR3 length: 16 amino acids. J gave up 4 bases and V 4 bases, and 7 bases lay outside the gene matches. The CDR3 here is CASSLTRGQYNSPLHF. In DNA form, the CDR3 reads TGCGCCAGCAGCCTAACACGGGGACAGTATAATTCACCCCTCCACTTT.

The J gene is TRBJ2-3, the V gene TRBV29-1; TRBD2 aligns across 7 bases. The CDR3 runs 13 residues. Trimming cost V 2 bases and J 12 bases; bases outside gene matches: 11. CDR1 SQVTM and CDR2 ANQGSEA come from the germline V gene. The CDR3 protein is CSVEPSGAPSQYF. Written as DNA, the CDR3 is TGCAGCGTTGAACCCAGCGGGGCCCCCTCACAGTATTTT.

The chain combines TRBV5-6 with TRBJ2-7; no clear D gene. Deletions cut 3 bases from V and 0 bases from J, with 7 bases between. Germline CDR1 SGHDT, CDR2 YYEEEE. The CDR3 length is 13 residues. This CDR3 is CASSYPSSYEQYF. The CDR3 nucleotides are TGTGCCAGCAGCTACCCTAGCTCCTACGAGCAGTACTTC. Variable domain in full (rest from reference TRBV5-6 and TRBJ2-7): DAGVTQSPTHLIKTRGQQVTLRCSPKSGHDTVSWYQQALGQGPQFIFQYYEEEERQRGNFPDRFSGHQFPNYSSELNVNALLLGDSALYLCASSYPSSYEQYFGPGTRLTVT.

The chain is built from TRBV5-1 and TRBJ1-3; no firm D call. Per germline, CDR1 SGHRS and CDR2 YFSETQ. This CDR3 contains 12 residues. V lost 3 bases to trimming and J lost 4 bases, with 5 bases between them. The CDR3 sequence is CASSSEGNTIYF. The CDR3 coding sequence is TGCGCCAGCAGCTCCGAGGGAAACACCATATATTTT.